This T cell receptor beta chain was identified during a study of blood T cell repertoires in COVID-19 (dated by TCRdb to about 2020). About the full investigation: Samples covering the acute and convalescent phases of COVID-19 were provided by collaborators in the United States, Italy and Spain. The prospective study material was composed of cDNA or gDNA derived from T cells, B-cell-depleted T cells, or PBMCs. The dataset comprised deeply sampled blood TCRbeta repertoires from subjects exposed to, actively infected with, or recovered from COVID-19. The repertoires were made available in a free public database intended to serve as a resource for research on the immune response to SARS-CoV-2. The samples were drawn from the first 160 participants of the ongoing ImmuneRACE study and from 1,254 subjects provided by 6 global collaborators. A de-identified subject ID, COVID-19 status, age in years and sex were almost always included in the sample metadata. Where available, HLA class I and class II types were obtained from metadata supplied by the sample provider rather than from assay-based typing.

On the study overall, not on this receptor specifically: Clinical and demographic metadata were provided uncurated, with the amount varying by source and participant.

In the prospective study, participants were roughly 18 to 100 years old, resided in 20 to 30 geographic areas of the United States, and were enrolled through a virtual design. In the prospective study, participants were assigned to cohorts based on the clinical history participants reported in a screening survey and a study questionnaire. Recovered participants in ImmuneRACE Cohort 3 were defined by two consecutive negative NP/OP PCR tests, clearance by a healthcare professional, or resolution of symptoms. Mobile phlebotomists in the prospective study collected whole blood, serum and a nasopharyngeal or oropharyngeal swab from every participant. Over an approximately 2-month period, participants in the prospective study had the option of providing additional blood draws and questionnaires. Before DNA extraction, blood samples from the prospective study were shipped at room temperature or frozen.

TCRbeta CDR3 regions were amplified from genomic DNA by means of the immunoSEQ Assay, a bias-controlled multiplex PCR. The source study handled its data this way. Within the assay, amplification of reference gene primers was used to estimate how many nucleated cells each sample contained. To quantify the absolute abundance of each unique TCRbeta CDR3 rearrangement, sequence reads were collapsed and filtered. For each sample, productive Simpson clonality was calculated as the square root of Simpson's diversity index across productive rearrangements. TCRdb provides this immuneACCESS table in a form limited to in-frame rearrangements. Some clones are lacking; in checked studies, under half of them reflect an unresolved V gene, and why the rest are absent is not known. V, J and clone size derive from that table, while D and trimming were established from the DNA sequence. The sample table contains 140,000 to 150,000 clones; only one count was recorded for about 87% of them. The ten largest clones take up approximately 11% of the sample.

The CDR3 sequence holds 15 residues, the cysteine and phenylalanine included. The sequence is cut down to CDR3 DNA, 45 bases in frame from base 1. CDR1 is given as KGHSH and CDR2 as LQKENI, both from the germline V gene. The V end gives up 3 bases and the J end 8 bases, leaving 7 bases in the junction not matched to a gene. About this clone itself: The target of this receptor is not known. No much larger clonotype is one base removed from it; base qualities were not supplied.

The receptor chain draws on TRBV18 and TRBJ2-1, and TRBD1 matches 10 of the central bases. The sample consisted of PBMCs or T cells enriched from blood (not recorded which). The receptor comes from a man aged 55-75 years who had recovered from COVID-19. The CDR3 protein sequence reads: CASSPGQGSRDEQFF. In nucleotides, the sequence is TGTGCCAGCTCACCGGGACAGGGGAGTAGAGATGAGCAGTTCTTC.